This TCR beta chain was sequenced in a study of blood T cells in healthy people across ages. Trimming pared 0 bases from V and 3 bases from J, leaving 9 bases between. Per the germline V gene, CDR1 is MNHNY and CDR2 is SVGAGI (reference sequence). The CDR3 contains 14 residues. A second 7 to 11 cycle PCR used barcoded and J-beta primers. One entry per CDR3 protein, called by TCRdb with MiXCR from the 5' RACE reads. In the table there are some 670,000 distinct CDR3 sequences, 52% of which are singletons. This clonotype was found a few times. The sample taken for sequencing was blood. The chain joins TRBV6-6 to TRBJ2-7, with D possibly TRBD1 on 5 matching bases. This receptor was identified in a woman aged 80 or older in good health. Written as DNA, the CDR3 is TGTGCCAGCAGTTACTCGTCAGGGCACTACGAGCAGTACTTC. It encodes CASSYSSGHYEQYF.